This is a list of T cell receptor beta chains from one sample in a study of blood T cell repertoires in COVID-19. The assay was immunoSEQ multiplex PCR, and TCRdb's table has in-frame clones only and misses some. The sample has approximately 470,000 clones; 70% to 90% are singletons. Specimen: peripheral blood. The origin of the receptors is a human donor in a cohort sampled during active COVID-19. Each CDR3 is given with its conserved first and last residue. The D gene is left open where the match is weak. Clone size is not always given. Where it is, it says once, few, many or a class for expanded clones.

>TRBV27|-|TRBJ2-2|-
CASSSSRESGELFF
TGTGCCAGCAGTTCCTCGAGGGAGAGCGGGGAGCTGTTTTTT
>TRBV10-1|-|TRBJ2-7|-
CASSESEPGKSSYEQYF
TGCGCCAGCAGTGAGTCTGAGCCGGGGAAGTCGTCCTACGAGCAGTACTTC
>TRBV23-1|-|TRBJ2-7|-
CASSQVYRGRRYEQYF
TGCGCCAGCAGTCAAGTTTATCGGGGTCGTCGGTACGAGCAGTACTTC
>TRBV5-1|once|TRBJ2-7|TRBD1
CASSPGTGVPQQYF
TGCGCCAGCAGCCCCGGGACAGGGGTTCCCCAGCAGTACTTC
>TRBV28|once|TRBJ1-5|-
CASSFPQTGNNQPQHF
TGTGCCAGCAGTTTCCCCCAGACGGGTAATAATCAGCCCCAGCATTTT
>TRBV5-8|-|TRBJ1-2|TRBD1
CASSEGHRGGYGYTF
TGTGCCAGCAGCGAGGGCCACAGGGGCGGCTATGGCTACACCTTC
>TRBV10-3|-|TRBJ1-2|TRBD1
CAISPRGRDNYGYTF
TGTGCCATCAGTCCCAGGGGGCGCGATAACTATGGCTACACCTTC
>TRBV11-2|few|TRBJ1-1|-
CASSAPGDTEAFF
TGTGCCAGCAGCGCCCCGGGGGACACTGAAGCTTTCTTT
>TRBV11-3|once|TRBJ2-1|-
CASSLTPLGADEQFF
TGTGCCAGCAGCTTAACCCCCCTAGGCGCGGATGAGCAGTTCTTC
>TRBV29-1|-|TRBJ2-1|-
CSVGQGSNEQFF
TGCAGCGTGGGGCAGGGGTCCAATGAGCAGTTCTTC
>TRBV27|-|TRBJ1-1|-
CASSWQGLENTEAFF
TGTGCCAGCAGTTGGCAGGGGCTCGAGAACACTGAAGCTTTCTTT
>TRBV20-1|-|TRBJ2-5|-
CSASLQTQYF
TGCAGTGCTTCCCTTCAGACCCAGTACTTC
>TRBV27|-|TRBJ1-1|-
CASSLGGDTEAFF
TGTGCCAGCAGTTTGGGAGGGGATACTGAAGCTTTCTTT
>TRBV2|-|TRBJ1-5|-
CASRLGGSGNQPQHF
TGTGCCAGCAGGTTGGGGGGGTCGGGCAATCAGCCCCAGCATTTT
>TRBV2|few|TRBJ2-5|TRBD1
CASRLTGGAETQYF
TGTGCCAGCAGACTTACAGGGGGCGCGGAGACCCAGTACTTC
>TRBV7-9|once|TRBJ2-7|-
CASSLDVLGGYEQYF
TGTGCCAGCAGCTTAGACGTGCTCGGGGGCTACGAGCAGTACTTC
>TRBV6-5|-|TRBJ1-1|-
CASSRTENTEAFF
TGTGCCAGCAGCAGAACAGAGAACACTGAAGCTTTCTTT
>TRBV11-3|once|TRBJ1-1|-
CASSFEGNTEAFF
TGTGCCAGCAGCTTCGAGGGGAACACTGAAGCTTTCTTT
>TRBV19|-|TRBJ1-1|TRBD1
CASSIEGATTEAFF
TGTGCCAGTAGTATTGAGGGGGCGACCACTGAAGCTTTCTTT
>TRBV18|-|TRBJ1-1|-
CASSIGVNTEAFF
TGTGCCAGCTCGATCGGGGTGAACACTGAAGCTTTCTTT
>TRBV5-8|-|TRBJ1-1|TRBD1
CASSPRQGAGAEAFF
TGTGCCAGCAGCCCGAGACAGGGGGCCGGGGCTGAAGCTTTCTTT
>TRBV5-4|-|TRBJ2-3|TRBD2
CASLTKVAGTSNTDTQYF
TGTGCCAGCTTAACAAAGGTAGCGGGAACCTCTAACACAGATACGCAGTATTTT
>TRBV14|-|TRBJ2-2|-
CASSHVGEGESPGELFF
TGTGCCAGCAGCCACGTCGGGGAGGGGGAGTCCCCCGGGGAGCTGTTTTTT
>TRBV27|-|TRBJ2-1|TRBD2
CASSLTLAGGPYNEQFF
TGTGCCAGCAGTTTAACGCTAGCGGGAGGGCCCTACAATGAGCAGTTCTTC